Detailed here is one TCR beta chain. These data come from a study of blood T cell repertoires in COVID-19. Study-wide background: PBMCs, B-cell-depleted T cells, or T cells were the source of the cDNA or gDNA that made up the material.

Repertoires were generated with immunoSEQ multiplex PCR, while TCRdb's copy carries only in-frame clones and drops some. The profile shows some 320,000 clones, under 90% of them singletons. Germline CDR1 reads SGHNT; CDR2 reads YYREEE (reference sequence). The V end lost 0 bases, the J end lost 0 bases, and 7 bases lay between the germline ends. The CDR3 contains 15 residues. The sequenced sample was PBMCs or T cells enriched from blood (not recorded which). This receptor was identified in a man aged 55 to 69 who had recovered from COVID-19. This chain links TRBV5-4 with TRBJ1-3, with D hard to call. In nucleotides, the CDR3 is TGTGCCAGCAGCTTGGGGCGGAGCTCTGGAAACACCATATATTTT. It yields the protein CASSLGRSSGNTIYF.